Shown below are 15 T cell receptor beta chains from a single sample sequenced in a study of T cell repertoires in cytomegalovirus infection. Their antigen targets remain unknown. TCRdb re-called the reads through MiXCR, storing one row per CDR3 protein. The table shows roughly 730,000 distinct CDR3 sequences, with about 33% occurring only once. Sequencing used cultured PBMCs, obtained from culture after CMV antigen stimulation. The receptors come from a human donor in good health (CMV status not recorded). Some clones in this sample may be carry-over from other donors' samples.

Details on this clonotype: An end of the junction differs from the germline gene, which may be a read error. V and J are TRBV18 and TRBJ2-4; 7 nucleotides line up with TRBD1. This CDR3 comprises 13 residues. Germline loops: CDR1 KGHSH, CDR2 LQKENI. For the CDR3, the DNA is TGTGCCAGCTCAGACCCCACCCGTGGACAGGAACACTTC. Amino acid sequence: CASSDPTRGQEHF.

This clonotype came up many times. V usage is TRBV12-3 or TRBV12-4 and J usage is TRBJ1-3; 7 nucleotides align to TRBD1. J lost 1 base, V lost 4 bases, and 10 bases had no gene match. The CDR3 loop spans 17 amino acids. In nucleotides, the CDR3 is TGTGCCAGCAGTTCCCTAAGGGGACAGCCGTCTGGAAACACCATATATTTT. This encodes CASSSLRGQPSGNTIYF.

This clonotype was detected a few times. The chain carries TRBV10-3 and TRBJ2-3, with a tentative D call TRBD1 (6 bases). CDR3 size: 15 residues. Germline V gene data show CDR1 as ENHRY and CDR2 as SYGVKD. V lost 0 bases, J lost 10 bases, and 17 bases lay in between. The CDR3 DNA reads as TGTGCCATCAGTGAGTCGGGACACCTGGGGGATTCGCAGTATTTT. Translated: CAISESGHLGDSQYF.

V gene TRBV6-1 combines with J gene TRBJ2-2; D possibly uses TRBD1 or TRBD2 (5 bases each). The germline gives CDR1 MNHNS, CDR2 SASEGT. The CDR3 runs 15 residues. V lost 2 bases and J 6 bases, leaving 13 bases between the germline ends. The CDR3 sequence: CASSEWGPTAGELFF. The CDR3 DNA reads TGTGCCAGCAGTGAATGGGGACCGACTGCCGGGGAGCTGTTTTTT.

There are many counts of this clonotype. J is TRBJ2-1 and V is TRBV7-2; 10 positions agree with TRBD2. Germline V gene sequence: CDR1 SGHTA, CDR2 FQGNSA. V lost 5 bases and J lost 4; bases outside the gene matches: 11. The CDR3 contains 17 residues. CDR3 amino acids: CASSIYGTSGIYNEQFF. Here the CDR3 DNA reads TGTGCCAGCAGCATCTATGGAACTAGCGGGATATACAATGAGCAGTTCTTC.

The gene calls are TRBV18 and TRBJ2-1; D not certain. The CDR3 spans 14 residues. The germline V gene encodes CDR1 KGHSH and CDR2 LQKENI. V lost 3 bases, J lost 5 bases, and 11 bases lay in between. The CDR3 nucleotides are TGTGCCAGCTCACCTCTGGCAGATCACAATGAGCAGTTCTTC. It specifies CASSPLADHNEQFF.

This clonotype was found once. The rearrangement joins TRBV19 to TRBJ2-1, with 9 bases lining up with TRBD1. The junction had 5 bases not matched to a gene; V was cut back by 3 bases and J by 8 bases. CDR3 length: 14 residues. CDR1 and CDR2 (germline): LNHDA, SQIVND (reference sequence). This CDR3 reads CASSILGQGDEQFF. CDR3 DNA: TGTGCCAGTAGTATTCTGGGACAGGGTGATGAGCAGTTCTTC.

The V call is TRBV7-8, the J call TRBJ1-3; D gene uncertain. V was shortened by 3 bases and J by 6 bases, with 9 bases between the two germline ends. Germline CDR1 reads SGHVS; CDR2 reads FQNEAQ. This CDR3 has 13 residues. The CDR3 DNA is TGTGCCAGCAGCTTTGGTTCGGCAAACACCATATATTTT. Its translation: CASSFGSANTIYF. The full variable domain, its missing parts supplied by reference TRBV7-8 and TRBJ1-3, is GAGVSQSPRYKVAKRGQDVALRCDPISGHVSLFWYQQALGQGPEFLTYFQNEAQLDKSGLPSDRFFAERPEGSVSTLKIQRTQQEDSAVYLCASSFGSANTIYFGEGSWLTVV.

The table lists this clonotype with a few counts. V gene TRBV4-1 combines with J gene TRBJ1-5, with TRBD1 matching 8 bases. CDR1 is MGHRA, CDR2 YSYEKL, per germline. This CDR3 has 15 residues. Trimming at V came to 4 bases and at J to 5 bases, leaving 7 bases not matched to a gene. The CDR3 loop reads CASSRREGQDQPQHF. CDR3 coding DNA: TGCGCCAGCAGCCGACGCGAGGGACAGGATCAGCCCCAGCATTTT.

This chain connects TRBV9 to TRBJ2-1; tentative D call: TRBD1 (8 bases). CDR1 and CDR2 from the germline V gene are SGDLS and YYNGEE. This CDR3 comprises 17 residues. Trimming took 3 bases from V and 5 from J, leaving 21 bases between them. This CDR3 reads CASSGGRGGQVDNEQFF. CDR3 nucleotide sequence: TGTGCCAGCAGCGGAGGGAGGGGGGGACAGGTGGACAATGAGCAGTTCTTC.

V usage is TRBV27 and J usage is TRBJ1-4, with 10 bases matching TRBD1. This CDR3 has 14 residues. V trimming: 3 bases; J trimming: 8 bases; junction bases outside the gene matches: 3. Germline assignment: CDR1 MNHEY and CDR2 SMNVEV (reference sequence). CDR3 nucleotide sequence: TGTGCCAGCAGTTTTGACAGGGGGCTCGAAAAACTGTTTTTT. Protein sequence: CASSFDRGLEKLFF.

The V and J genes are TRBV12-3 or TRBV12-4 and TRBJ2-7; 10 nucleotides line up with TRBD2. V gave up 7 bases and J gave up 3 bases; unmatched junction bases: 6. The CDR3 consists of 14 residues. The CDR3, as DNA: TGTGCCAGCACGAAAGCGGGAGGGGGCTACGAGCAGTACTTC. This codes for CASTKAGGGYEQYF.

CDR3 region: CASSTGQGPNTEAFF. The DNA for the CDR3 is TGTGCCAGCAGCACTGGGCAGGGACCAAACACTGAAGCTTTCTTT. The rearrangement links TRBV7-2 to TRBJ1-1; the D gene is possibly TRBD1 (5 bases). CDR1 is SGHTA and CDR2 is FQGNSA in the germline V gene. The ends were cut back, 5 bases at V and 2 bases at J, with 15 bases in the middle. The CDR3 covers 15 residues.

This clonotype was detected a few times. J is TRBJ2-7 and V is TRBV25-1, with 8 bases that match TRBD1. V was pared by 8 bases and J by 3 bases, with 12 bases of the junction left unmatched. The germline V gene has CDR1 MGHDK and CDR2 SYGVNS. This CDR3 is 15 amino acids long. In DNA, the CDR3 is TGTGCCAGCGGGGCAATCTACAGGGGGTTCTACGAGCAGTACTTC. Translation: CASGAIYRGFYEQYF.

The genes are TRBV18 and TRBJ2-1; 7 bases are a match to TRBD1. Germline CDR1 and CDR2: KGHSH and LQKENI. With V trimmed by 3 bases and J by 5 bases, 7 bases remained unmatched. CDR3 size: 15 residues. This CDR3 reads CASSPLTGSHNEQFF. The CDR3, as DNA: TGTGCCAGCTCACCCTTGACAGGGAGTCACAATGAGCAGTTCTTC.